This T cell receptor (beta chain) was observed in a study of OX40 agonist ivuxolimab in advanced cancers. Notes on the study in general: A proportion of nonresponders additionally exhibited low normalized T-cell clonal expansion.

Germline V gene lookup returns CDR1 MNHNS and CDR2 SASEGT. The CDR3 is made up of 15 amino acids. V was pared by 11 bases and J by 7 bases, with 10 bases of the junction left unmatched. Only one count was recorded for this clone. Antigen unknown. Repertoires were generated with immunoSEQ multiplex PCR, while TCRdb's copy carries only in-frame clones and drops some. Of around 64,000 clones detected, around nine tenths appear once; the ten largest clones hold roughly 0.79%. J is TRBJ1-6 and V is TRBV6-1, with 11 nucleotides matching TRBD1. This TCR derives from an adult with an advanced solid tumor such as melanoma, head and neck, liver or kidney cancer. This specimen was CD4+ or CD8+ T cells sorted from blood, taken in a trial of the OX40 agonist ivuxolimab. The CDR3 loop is CAAQDRGLRNSPLHF. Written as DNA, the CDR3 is TGTGCCGCGCAGGACAGGGGGCTTCGAAATTCACCCCTCCACTTT.